These 31 T cell receptor beta chains originate from one sample sequenced in a study of cytomegalovirus exposure and HLA in healthy donors. This PCR relied on a set of 60 Vbeta primers and 13 Jbeta primers. Only in-frame clones appear in the TCRdb table, and some are missing; sequencing was by immunoSEQ multiplex PCR. The sample records hundreds of thousands of clones, approximately 81% being singletons. What was sequenced was PBMCs. All receptors come from a girl aged 2 to 10 in good health and CMV-seronegative.

This clone was observed a handful of times. The chain recombines TRBV5-5 with TRBJ2-7, with D tentatively TRBD2 (5 bases). The CDR3 length is 15 residues. Germline CDR1 and CDR2: SGHKS and YYEKEE (reference sequence). V was shortened by 0 bases and J by 2 bases, with 12 bases between the two germline ends. CDR3 bases: TGTGCCAGCAGCTTGGCCGAGGGTTCGACCTACGAGCAGTACTTC. This encodes CASSLAEGSTYEQYF.

V gene TRBV5-1 combines with J gene TRBJ1-4, with D unclear. V shed 5 bases and J shed 5 bases, with 10 bases lying between them. The CDR3 consists of 13 residues. Germline lookup yields CDR1 SGHRS and CDR2 YFSETQ. CDR3: CASRGPLNEKLFF. The CDR3 bases are TGCGCCAGCAGGGGCCCCCTAAATGAAAAACTGTTTTTT. The complete variable domain, with remaining parts taken from reference TRBV5-1 and TRBJ1-4, reads KAGVTQTPRYLIKTRGQQVTLSCSPISGHRSVSWYQQTPGQGLQFLFEYFSETQRNKGNFPGRFSGRQFSNSRSEMNVSTLELGDSALYLCASRGPLNEKLFFGSGTQLSVL.

The rearrangement joins TRBV7-9 to TRBJ2-1, with D unclear. Trimming stripped 5 bases from V and 0 bases from J, with 11 bases between. The germline V gene has CDR1 SEHNR and CDR2 FQNEAQ (reference sequence). The CDR3 is 15 residues long. The CDR3 region has the DNA TGTGCCAGCAGCCCCCGCCCTACCTCCTACAATGAGCAGTTCTTC. It specifies CASSPRPTSYNEQFF.

Only a few counts were recorded for this clone. V usage is TRBV6-6 and J usage is TRBJ1-6, with a weak D call TRBD1 (6 bases). Trimming stripped 5 bases from V and 8 bases from J, with 7 bases between. The CDR3 runs 12 residues. Germline V CDR1 and CDR2: MNHNY, SVGAGI (reference sequence). CDR3 coding DNA: TGTGCCAGCAGTAAGGGGGATTCACCCCTCCACTTT. It encodes CASSKGDSPLHF.

CDR3 residues: CAWSTGTGPNNEQFF. CDR3 DNA sequence: TGTGCCTGGTCCACCGGGACTGGACCAAACAATGAGCAGTTCTTC. V and J are TRBV30 and TRBJ2-1, with D possibly TRBD2 on 6 matching bases. The CDR3 extends over 15 amino acids. Trimming removed 5 bases at V and 5 bases at J, with 19 bases between. The germline V gene has CDR1 GTSNPN and CDR2 SVGIG (reference sequence). Using reference TRBV30 and TRBJ2-1 for the parts outside the CDR3, the full variable domain is SQTIHQWPATLVQPVGSPLSLECTVEGTSNPNLYWYRQAAGRGLQLLFYSVGIGQISSEVPQNLSASRPQDRQFILSSKKLLLSDSGFYLCAWSTGTGPNNEQFFGPGTRLTVL.

The chain has TRBV10-2 and TRBJ1-1; 11 bases are a match to TRBD1. The CDR3 has 15 residues. After removal of 4 bases from V and 5 bases from J, the junction contained 6 bases not matched to a gene. From germline, CDR1 is WSHSY and CDR2 SAAADI. The CDR3 spells CASSGWTGGSTEAFF. CDR3 sequence (DNA): TGCGCCAGCAGTGGTTGGACAGGGGGCAGTACTGAAGCTTTCTTT.

This chain joins TRBV21-1 and TRBJ1-1; the table's TRBD1 call for D was not verified on the DNA. TRBV21-1 is classified as a pseudogene. There are 16 residues in the CDR3. DNA for the CDR3: TGTGCCAGCAGCAAAGTCCAGGGGCGGATGAACACTGAAGCTTTCTTT. This codes for CASSKVQGRMNTEAFF.

The chain joins TRBV6-5 to TRBJ2-3, with D possibly being TRBD2 (5 bases). The CDR3 is made up of 15 amino acids. Per the germline V gene, CDR1 is MNHEY and CDR2 is SVGAGI. The germline V and J ends were trimmed by 4 bases and 3 bases, with 14 bases remaining between them. The CDR3 DNA sequence: TGTGCCAGCAGTTCCCCTATCGGGGAGACAGATACGCAGTATTTT. Translation: CASSSPIGETDTQYF.

Comment on this clone: Other DNA sequences in this sample translate to the same CDR3. This chain links TRBV9 with TRBJ2-3, with 11 bases lining up with TRBD2. In germline, CDR1 is SGDLS, CDR2 YYNGEE. This CDR3 contains 15 residues. With V trimmed by 2 bases and J by 5 bases, 4 bases remained unmatched. CDR3 coding DNA: TGTGCCAGCAGCGTTACTAGCGGGGGTCTAGATACGCAGTATTTT. Protein sequence: CASSVTSGGLDTQYF. The variable domain in full, with the rest retrieved from reference TRBV9 and TRBJ2-3, is DSGVTQTPKHLITATGQRVTLRCSPRSGDLSVYWYQQSLDQGLQFLIQYYNGEERAKGNILERFSAQQFPDLHSELNLSSLELGDSALYFCASSVTSGGLDTQYFGPGTRLTVL.

V gene TRBV27 combines with J gene TRBJ2-1, with 13 bases identical to TRBD2. The V segment lost 5 bases and the J segment 7 bases; nucleotides outside the gene matches: 11. The CDR3 consists of 17 residues. From germline, CDR1 is MNHEY and CDR2 SMNVEV (reference sequence). Written as DNA, the CDR3 is TGTGCCAGCAGTACCGTACGGACTAGCGGGAGTATTAATGAGCAGTTCTTC. This codes for CASSTVRTSGSINEQFF.

The genes are TRBV6-5 and TRBJ2-5; D ambiguous. This CDR3 comprises 11 residues. CDR1 and CDR2 (germline): MNHEY, SVGAGI. V lost 7 bases and J lost 4, with 7 bases in between. The CDR3 region has the DNA TGTGCCAGCACCTCCGGAGAGACCCAGTACTTC. Its translation is CASTSGETQYF.

The genes are TRBV5-4 and TRBJ1-6; D gene ambiguous. This CDR3 contains 14 residues. Trimming cost V 4 bases and J 8 bases, with 13 bases left between them. Looked up from germline, CDR1 is SGHNT and CDR2 is YYREEE (reference sequence). The CDR3 loop reads CASSKTRGDSPLHF. The DNA of the CDR3 is TGTGCCAGCAGCAAGACACGGGGTGATTCACCCCTCCACTTT.

This clone was recorded only once. This chain links TRBV2 with TRBJ1-5; tentative D call: TRBD1 (5 bases). The CDR3 has 17 amino acids. Trimming took off 0 bases at V and 2 bases at J, with 14 bases between the two ends. Germline CDR1 and CDR2: SNHLY and FYNNEI. The CDR3 DNA reads as TGTGCCAGCAGTGAAGCAGGGGAAAGGGTACGCAATCAGCCCCAGCATTTT. This encodes CASSEAGERVRNQPQHF.

This clone was detected only a few times. V usage is TRBV6-1 and J usage is TRBJ2-1; D is perhaps TRBD1 (5 bases). With 0 bases removed from V and 7 bases from J, the gap between germline ends came to 13 bases. Germline V gene lookup returns CDR1 MNHNS and CDR2 SASEGT. CDR3 length: 15 residues. The CDR3 DNA reads TGTGCCAGCAGTGAAGCTAGGACACGGATTAATGAGCAGTTCTTC. Its protein is CASSEARTRINEQFF.

The V and J genes are TRBV4-1 and TRBJ2-2; 10 nucleotides align to TRBD2. The CDR3 sequence is 18 residues long. V lost 3 bases to trimming and J lost 7 bases; unmatched junction nucleotides: 14. Germline CDR1 reads MGHRA; CDR2 reads YSYEKL. The CDR3 DNA is TGCGCCAGCAGCCATCAACCCGGGACTAGCGATATGGGCGGGGAGCTGTTTTTT. It yields the protein CASSHQPGTSDMGGELFF.

As for this clone: The junction and the germline gene differ at one end; a read error may be behind it. This chain connects TRBV7-9 to TRBJ2-3; the match to TRBD1 covers 8 bases. This CDR3 has 19 residues. Germline V gene data show CDR1 as SEHNR and CDR2 as FQNEAQ (reference sequence). This chain's CDR3 is CSSSYTGGTAGPRTDTQYF. The CDR3 DNA is TGTTCCAGCAGCTACACAGGGGGAACGGCGGGGCCTCGCACGGATACGCAGTATTTT.

V and J are TRBV30 and TRBJ2-7; TRBD1 agrees at 7 bases. The CDR3 spans 13 residues. The J segment lost 0 bases and the V segment lost 3 bases, leaving 2 bases of the junction unmatched. Germline loops: CDR1 GTSNPN, CDR2 SVGIG (reference sequence). Here the CDR3 reads CAWRGQSSYEQYF. CDR3 nucleotide sequence: TGTGCCTGGAGGGGACAGAGCTCCTACGAGCAGTACTTC.

The chain employs TRBV5-1 and TRBJ1-6; 9 bases are shared with TRBD1. Unmatched junction bases numbered 3, after V lost 3 bases and J lost 2 bases. The CDR3 contains 16 residues. Germline V gene lookup returns CDR1 SGHRS and CDR2 YFSETQ. DNA of the CDR3: TGCGCCAGCAGCTCCGGACAGGGGACCTATAATTCACCCCTCCACTTT. Residues: CASSSGQGTYNSPLHF.

The chain is built from TRBV7-8 and TRBJ2-2, with D possibly being TRBD2 (6 bases). The ends were cut back, 3 bases at V and 5 bases at J, with 13 bases in the middle. The CDR3 covers 15 residues. Germline V gene sequence: CDR1 SGHVS, CDR2 FQNEAQ. This CDR3 reads CASSFSGVGTGELFF. The CDR3 nucleotides read TGTGCCAGCAGCTTTTCGGGGGTGGGGACCGGGGAGCTGTTTTTT.

The genes are TRBV9 and TRBJ2-7; 10 bases agree with TRBD2. Germline values: CDR1 SGDLS, CDR2 YYNGEE. J gave up 6 bases and V 3 bases, and 15 bases lay outside the gene matches. The CDR3 spans 17 residues. CDR3 protein: CASSDRPASGSLREQYF. The CDR3 coding sequence is TGTGCCAGCAGCGACCGACCCGCTAGCGGGAGTCTACGCGAGCAGTACTTC.

J is TRBJ1-2 and V is TRBV7-3; D may be TRBD1 (6 bases). The ends were cut back, 2 bases at V and 3 bases at J, with 13 bases in the middle. The CDR3 has 15 amino acids. The germline gives CDR1 SGHTA, CDR2 FQGTGA. The DNA for the CDR3 is TGTGCCAGCAGCTTAGTTCAGGGGCCCCACTATGGCTACACCTTC. It specifies CASSLVQGPHYGYTF.

This chain uses TRBV7-9 with TRBJ2-7; 9 bases are a match to TRBD2. Unmatched junction bases numbered 6, after V lost 5 bases and J lost 1 base. This CDR3 region has 15 residues. The V gene's germline CDR1 is SEHNR and CDR2 FQNEAQ (reference sequence). In nucleotides, the CDR3 is TGTGCCAGCAGCCCAGCGGGGGGCTTTTCCTACGAGCAGTACTTC. Translated, it gives CASSPAGGFSYEQYF.

The chain employs TRBV18 and TRBJ2-5; D is perhaps TRBD1 (6 bases). Germline loops: CDR1 KGHSH, CDR2 LQKENI. V was cut by 5 bases and J by 2 bases, with 9 bases left in between. The CDR3 totals 13 residues. CDR3 sequence: CASSRTAQETQYF. CDR3 nucleotide sequence: TGTGCCAGCTCAAGGACAGCTCAAGAGACCCAGTACTTC. Filled out from reference TRBV18 and TRBJ2-5, the complete variable domain reads NAGVMQNPRHLVRRRGQEARLRCSPMKGHSHVYWYRQLPEEGLKFMVYLQKENIIDESGMPKERFSAEFPKEGPSILRIQQVVRGDSAAYFCASSRTAQETQYFGPGTRLLVL.

The table lists this clone with a count of one. V gene TRBV11-3 combines with J gene TRBJ2-2, with unresolved D. The CDR3 is made up of 13 amino acids. Germline lookup yields CDR1 SGHNT and CDR2 YENEEA. Trimming left V 5 bases short and J 5 bases short, with 9 bases between. The CDR3 DNA sequence: TGTGCCAGCAGCCCAGGCGTAACCGGGGAGCTGTTTTTT. Amino acid sequence: CASSPGVTGELFF.

The chain recombines TRBV6-5 with TRBJ2-2, with 9 bases matching TRBD2. The germline gives CDR1 MNHEY, CDR2 SVGAGI. The CDR3 consists of 15 residues. The J segment lost 6 bases and the V segment lost 4 bases, leaving 6 bases of the junction unmatched. CDR3 sequence reads: CASSFRAGGPGELFF. The CDR3 bases are TGTGCCAGCAGTTTCCGGGCGGGGGGGCCCGGGGAGCTGTTTTTT.

V gene TRBV19 combines with J gene TRBJ1-5, with D perhaps matching TRBD1 (6 bases). Trimming stripped 5 bases from V and 5 bases from J, with 22 bases between. CDR1 LNHDA and CDR2 SQIVND come from the germline V gene (reference sequence). CDR3 length equals 17 residues. CDR3 sequence reads: CASSLTSQGGGDQPQHF. For the CDR3, the DNA is TGTGCCAGTAGTTTAACCTCACAGGGTGGGGGAGATCAGCCCCAGCATTTT.

The V call is TRBV15, the J call TRBJ2-7; 8 nucleotides match TRBD1. The trim removed 7 bases at V and 2 bases at J, leaving 7 bases unmatched. Germline CDR1 and CDR2: LNHNV and YYDKDF (reference sequence). The CDR3 contains 14 residues. The CDR3 spells CATTNDRGPYEQYF. CDR3 sequence (DNA): TGTGCCACCACCAATGACAGGGGACCCTACGAGCAGTACTTC.

The V and J genes are TRBV12-5 and TRBJ2-2; 8 bases align to TRBD1. The CDR3 length is 16 residues. Losses at the gene ends were 3 bases for V and 4 bases for J; bases not matched to a gene: 7. The germline gives CDR1 LGHNT, CDR2 FRNRAP. The CDR3 is CASGLGTGVGTGELFF. Written as DNA, the CDR3 is TGTGCTAGTGGTTTAGGGACAGGAGTGGGCACCGGGGAGCTGTTTTTT.

This rearrangement joins TRBV9 to TRBJ2-7, with TRBD1 matching 11 bases. The V segment lost 4 bases and the J segment 7 bases; nucleotides outside the gene matches: 7. Germline V lookup: CDR1 SGDLS, CDR2 YYNGEE. The CDR3 runs to 14 residues. In DNA, the CDR3 is TGTGCCAGCAGCTTGGGACAGGGGGGAGAAGAGCAGTACTTC. Protein product: CASSLGQGGEEQYF.

CDR3 DNA sequence: TGTGCCAGCAGCCCCACCGGCCAGGGGGGCATAGATACGCAGTATTTT. Protein sequence: CASSPTGQGGIDTQYF. V gene TRBV9 combines with J gene TRBJ2-3, with a possible D match to TRBD1 (7 bases). The CDR3 spans 16 residues. Germline CDR1 reads SGDLS; CDR2 reads YYNGEE. V gave up 4 bases and J gave up 5 bases, with 20 bases separating them.

The chain combines TRBV19 with TRBJ2-3; D is perhaps TRBD1 (6 bases). Germline values: CDR1 LNHDA, CDR2 SQIVND (reference sequence). The CDR3 spans 13 residues. Trimming cost V 4 bases and J 1 base, with 6 bases left between them. CDR3 in DNA: TGTGCCAGTAGTACAGGGGGCACAGATACGCAGTATTTT. Protein product: CASSTGGTDTQYF.